The following is a TCR beta chain sequence with its context. Ten or more counts support this clonotype. It lacks a known antigen. Base quality data are lacking; no much larger clone is found one base away. Inclusive of the bounding cysteine and phenylalanine, the CDR3 is 18 residues long. Kept here is only the CDR3 DNA, which spans 54 bases and is read in frame from base 1. From a lookup of the germline V gene, CDR1 and CDR2 are ENHRY and SYGVKD. Trimming leaves V shorter by 2 bases and J shorter by 4 bases, with the junction holding 8 bases beyond the gene matches. This sample is part of a study of CD8 T cells in ankylosing spondylitis (TCRdb year 2017). About the investigation overall: The study profiled T cell receptor beta repertoires in healthy donors and ankylosing spondylitis patients to find disease-linked TCR variants. The whole study cohort included 95 to 130 healthy donors and 25 ankylosing spondylitis patients. Peripheral blood was sampled, and synovial fluid was also collected from ankylosing spondylitis patients.

Summary of the overall study and its limitations: Some motif variants had previously been reported in the synovial fluid and blood of reactive arthritis patients, which suggests shared mechanisms of disease initiation. The disease-linked clones were reported as significantly enriched in matched synovial fluid samples from ankylosing spondylitis patients. A TCR beta motif of eight highly homologous amino acid variants appeared characteristic of blood from ankylosing spondylitis patients. The disease-linked clones showed a CD8+ phenotype and occurred at relatively low frequencies in peripheral blood.

Sequencing used an Illumina HiSeq 2500. Quantitative 5'-RACE with molecular barcodes was the method used to prepare the TCR beta libraries. As for how the authors treated the data: Disease-linked TCR variants were identified with a new computational method built on a probabilistic model of VDJ rearrangement. TCRdb reworked the public reads: Q25 trimming with fastp, MiXCR clone assembly, productive beta chains retained. Every distinct CDR3 protein forms one entry, paired with its most common genes and DNA. For this entry, the V and J calls and clone size follow TCRdb and not the study's own pipeline. This sample is represented by about 64,000 distinct CDR3 sequences; 6.2% of them were singletons. The leading ten clones occupy around 5.3% of the sample. Synovial fluid samples were paired with blood samples taken from the same ankylosing spondylitis patients.

This sequence uses TRBV10-3 and TRBJ2-2, with 12 bases aligning to TRBD2. Material for sequencing was synovial fluid, either unsorted or a sorted T cell fraction (not recorded which). This sequence originates from a male donor with ankylosing spondylitis. The CDR3 reads CAISEPGTSGFGTGELFF. The DNA sequence is TGTGCCATCAGTGAGCCCGGGACTAGCGGGTTCGGCACCGGGGAGCTGTTTTTT.